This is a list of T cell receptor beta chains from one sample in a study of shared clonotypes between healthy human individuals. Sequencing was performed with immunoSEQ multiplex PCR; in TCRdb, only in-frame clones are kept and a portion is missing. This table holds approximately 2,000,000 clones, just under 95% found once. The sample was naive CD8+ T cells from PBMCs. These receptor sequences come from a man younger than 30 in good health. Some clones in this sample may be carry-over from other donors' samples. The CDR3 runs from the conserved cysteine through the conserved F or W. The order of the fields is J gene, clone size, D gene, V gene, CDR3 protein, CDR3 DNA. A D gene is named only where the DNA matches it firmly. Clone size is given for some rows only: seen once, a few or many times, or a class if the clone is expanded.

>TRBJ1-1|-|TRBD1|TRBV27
CASRQGQGDVFYTEAFF
TGTGCCAGCAGGCAAGGACAGGGGGATGTTTTCTACACTGAAGCTTTCTTT
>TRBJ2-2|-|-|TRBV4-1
CASSQPGIGVRTGELFF
TGCGCCAGCAGCCAACCGGGGATCGGAGTGAGGACCGGGGAGCTGTTTTTT
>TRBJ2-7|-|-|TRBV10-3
CARREDTAYEQYF
TGTGCCAGAAGGGAGGACACCGCCTACGAGCAGTACTTC
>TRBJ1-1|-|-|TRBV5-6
CASSLMGAWGTNTEAFF
TGTGCCAGCAGCTTGATGGGGGCGTGGGGTACGAACACTGAAGCTTTCTTT
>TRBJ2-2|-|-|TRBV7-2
CASSSQPEGWGTGELFF
TGTGCCAGCAGCTCCCAACCTGAGGGATGGGGCACCGGGGAGCTGTTTTTT
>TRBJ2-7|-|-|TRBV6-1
CGVTHFFGDEQYF
TGTGGAGTGACGCACTTTTTCGGGGACGAGCAGTACTTC
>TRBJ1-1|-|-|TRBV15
CATSRGTGVEAFF
TGTGCCACCAGCAGAGGGACGGGGGTCGAAGCTTTCTTT
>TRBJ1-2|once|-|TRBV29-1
CSAWGNTRDYGYTF
TGCAGCGCCTGGGGTAATACTAGGGACTATGGCTACACCTTC
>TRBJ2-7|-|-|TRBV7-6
CASSLGPQYEQYF
TGTGCCAGCAGCTTAGGACCGCAGTACGAGCAGTACTTC
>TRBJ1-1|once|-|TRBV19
CASSILGDTEAFF
TGTGCCAGTAGTATATTGGGGGATACTGAAGCTTTCTTT
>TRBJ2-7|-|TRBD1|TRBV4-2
CASSPSSDRDYEQYF
TGTGCCAGCAGCCCTTCTTCGGACAGGGACTACGAGCAGTACTTC
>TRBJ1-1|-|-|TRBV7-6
CASSPPLALFGGASTEAFF
TGTGCCAGCAGCCCCCCGCTTGCCCTCTTCGGGGGGGCGAGCACTGAAGCTTTCTTT
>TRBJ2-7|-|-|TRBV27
CASSPSGSSYEQYF
TGTGCCAGCAGTCCTTCCGGGAGCTCCTACGAGCAGTACTTC
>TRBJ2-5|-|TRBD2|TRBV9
CASSVSGSSETQYF
TGTGCCAGCAGCGTTAGCGGGAGCTCAGAGACCCAGTACTTC
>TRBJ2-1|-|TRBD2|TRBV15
CATIAGGHNEQFF
TGTGCCACAATAGCGGGAGGCCACAATGAGCAGTTCTTC
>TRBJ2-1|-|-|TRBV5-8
CASSSSSASYNEQFF
TGTGCCAGCAGCAGCTCTAGCGCAAGCTACAATGAGCAGTTCTTC
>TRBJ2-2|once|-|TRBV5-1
CASSLEGLPGELFF
TGCGCCAGCAGCTTGGAAGGACTCCCCGGGGAGCTGTTTTTT
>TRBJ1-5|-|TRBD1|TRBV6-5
CASSYRGHQPQHF
TGTGCCAGCAGTTACAGGGGGCATCAGCCCCAGCATTTT
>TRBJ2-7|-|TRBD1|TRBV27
CASSLQGADYEQYF
TGTGCCAGCAGTTTGCAGGGGGCGGACTACGAGCAGTACTTC
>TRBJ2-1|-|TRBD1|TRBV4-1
CASSQDRGIYNEQFF
TGCGCCAGCAGCCAAGACAGGGGGATATACAATGAGCAGTTCTTC
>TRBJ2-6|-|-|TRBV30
CAWSVLQGSGANVLTF
TGTGCCTGGAGTGTACTCCAGGGTTCTGGGGCCAACGTCCTGACTTTC
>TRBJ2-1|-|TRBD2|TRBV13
CASSFERLAVYNEQFF
TGTGCCAGCAGCTTTGAAAGACTAGCGGTATACAATGAGCAGTTCTTC
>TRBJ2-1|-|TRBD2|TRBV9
CASSVDRTSGYNEQFF
TGTGCCAGCAGCGTAGACCGGACTAGCGGCTACAATGAGCAGTTCTTC
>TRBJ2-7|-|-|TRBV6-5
CASSYEGISYEQYF
TGTGCCAGCAGTTATGAGGGGATCTCCTACGAGCAGTACTTC
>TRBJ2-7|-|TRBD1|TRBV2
CASRGDRETYEQYF
TGTGCCAGCAGAGGGGACAGGGAAACCTACGAGCAGTACTTC
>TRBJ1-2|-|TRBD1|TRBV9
CASSVGQTGVNYGYTF
TGTGCCAGCAGCGTAGGCCAGACAGGGGTTAACTATGGCTACACCTTC
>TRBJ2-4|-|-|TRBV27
CASSFSSTVRAKNIQYF
TGTGCCAGCAGTTTTTCATCCACAGTGAGAGCCAAAAACATTCAGTACTTC
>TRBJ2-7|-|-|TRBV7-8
CASSEVGIPYEQYF
TGTGCCAGCAGCGAGGTGGGGATTCCGTACGAGCAGTACTTC
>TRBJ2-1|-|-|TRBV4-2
CASSQDFQRPYGEQFF
TGTGCCAGCAGCCAAGATTTCCAGCGGCCCTATGGGGAGCAGTTCTTC
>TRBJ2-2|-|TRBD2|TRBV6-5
CASSPGLAVTGELFF
TGTGCCAGCAGCCCTGGACTAGCAGTAACCGGGGAGCTGTTTTTT
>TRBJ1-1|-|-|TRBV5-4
CASSLLGSTEAFF
TGTGCCAGCAGCTTGTTAGGTAGCACTGAAGCTTTCTTT
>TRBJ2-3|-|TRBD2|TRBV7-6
CASSPIAGGEDTQYF
TGTGCCAGCAGCCCCATAGCGGGAGGGGAGGATACGCAGTATTTT
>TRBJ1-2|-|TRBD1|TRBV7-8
CASSRDPGQGDFYTF
TGTGCCAGCAGCCGGGATCCGGGACAGGGGGATTTCTACACCTTC
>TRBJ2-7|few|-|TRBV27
CASSLQGTYEQYF
TGTGCCAGCAGTTTACAGGGGACCTACGAGCAGTACTTC
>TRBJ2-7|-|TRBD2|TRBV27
CASSASSGRIYEQYF
TGTGCCAGCAGCGCATCTAGCGGGAGAATCTACGAGCAGTACTTC
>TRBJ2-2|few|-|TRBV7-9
CASSLALGELFF
TGTGCCAGCAGCTTAGCGCTCGGGGAGCTGTTTTTT
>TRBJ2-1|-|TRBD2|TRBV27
CASSPTRVAGVGNEQFF
TGTGCCAGCAGCCCCACTCGCGTGGCGGGAGTCGGCAATGAGCAGTTCTTC
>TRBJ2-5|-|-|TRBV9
CASSVGPPEETQYF
TGTGCCAGCAGCGTAGGACCTCCAGAGGAGACCCAGTACTTC
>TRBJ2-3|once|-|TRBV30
CAGEQAASTDTQYF
TGTGCCGGAGAACAGGCGGCCAGCACAGATACGCAGTATTTT
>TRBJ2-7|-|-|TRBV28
CASSGGRGIEQYF
TGTGCCAGCAGCGGAGGGAGAGGAATCGAGCAGTACTTC
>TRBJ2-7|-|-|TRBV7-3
CASSYEQYF
TGTGCCAGCAGCTACGAGCAGTACTTC
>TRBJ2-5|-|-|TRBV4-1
CASSHPGQEGTQYF
TGCGCCAGCAGCCATCCGGGGCAGGAAGGGACCCAGTACTTC
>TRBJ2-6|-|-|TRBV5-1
CASSLGARIITPGANVLTF
TGCGCCAGCAGCTTGGGAGCCAGAATAATTACCCCTGGGGCCAACGTCCTGACTTTC
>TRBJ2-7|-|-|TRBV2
CASSDPRRNEQYF
TGTGCCAGCAGTGACCCCCGGCGGAACGAGCAGTACTTC
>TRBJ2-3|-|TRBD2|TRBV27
CASSLLAGGIDTQYF
TGTGCCAGCAGTTTACTAGCGGGAGGAATAGATACGCAGTATTTT
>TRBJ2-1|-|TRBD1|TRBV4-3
CASSQSPTGGENNEQFF
TGCGCCAGCAGCCAATCCCCCACAGGGGGCGAAAACAATGAGCAGTTCTTC
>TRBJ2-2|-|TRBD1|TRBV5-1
CASREEPGQGFAGELFF
TGCGCCAGCAGGGAGGAGCCGGGACAGGGATTTGCCGGGGAGCTGTTTTTT
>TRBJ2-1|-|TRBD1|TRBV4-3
CASSRDRANEQFF
TGCGCCAGCAGTCGGGACAGGGCCAATGAGCAGTTCTTC
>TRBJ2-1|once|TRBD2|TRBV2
CASRQTSGGDNEQFF
TGTGCCAGCAGGCAAACTAGCGGAGGGGACAATGAGCAGTTCTTC
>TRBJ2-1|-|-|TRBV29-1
CSVDGHNEQFF
TGCAGCGTTGACGGCCACAATGAGCAGTTCTTC
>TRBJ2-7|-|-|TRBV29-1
CSVEEQYEQYF
TGCAGCGTTGAAGAACAGTACGAGCAGTACTTC